This entry describes one T cell receptor beta chain. The sample has other DNA sequences that encode this CDR3 too. The method was immunoSEQ multiplex PCR; TCRdb's version includes in-frame clones alone and lacks a portion of them. The table lists roughly 320,000 clones, about 85% of them singletons. Treatment meaning: about 20 received Ad26.COV2.S at low or high dose, single or two shots; five or six received placebo; per-sample allocation not given. Samples came from day 63 after the first vaccine or placebo injection. The CDR3 is 13 amino acids. V gave up 2 bases and J gave up 4 bases, with 6 bases separating them. CDR1 is MNHEY, CDR2 SVGAGI, per germline. The sample is drawn from a study of Ad26.COV2.S vaccination and SARS-CoV-2 variants. Study overall: This donor came from the COV1001 trial of Ad26.COV2.S. Each vaccinee took Ad26.COV2.S intramuscularly, once or twice 56 days apart.

The clonotype was recovered from a person aged 18 to 59 who received the Ad26.COV2.S COVID-19 vaccine or a placebo. The genes are TRBV6-5 and TRBJ1-5, with D perhaps matching TRBD1 (5 bases). Sequenced here: peripheral blood, sampled in a trial of Ad26.COV2.S vaccine versus placebo. As DNA, the CDR3 is TGTGCCAGCAGTTACGACAGTAATCAGCCCCAGCATTTT. Translated: CASSYDSNQPQHF.